This T cell receptor (beta chain) was identified in a study of blood T cell repertoires in COVID-19. On the study more broadly: Sites in the United States, Italy and Spain provided acute and convalescent COVID-19 samples. Sources were T cells, B-cell-depleted T cells, or PBMCs; the material itself was cDNA or gDNA.

In the original workflow: Reference gene primer amplification gave nucleated cell count estimates. The assay was immunoSEQ multiplex PCR, and TCRdb's table has in-frame clones only and misses some. V and J calls and clone size follow that table, whereas D and trimming were derived from the DNA. Altogether under 300,000 clones are present, 70% to 90% being singletons, with the ten largest covering about 4.6%. Germline V gene data show CDR1 as SNHLY and CDR2 as FYNNEI. This CDR3 is built from 15 residues. V was clipped by 1 base and J by 0 bases, with 7 bases between them. The sequencing input was peripheral blood. The V gene is TRBV2, the J gene TRBJ2-1; D gene unclear. This clonotype was sampled from a man between 60 and 75 years old who had recovered from COVID-19. CDR3 in amino acids: CASSEDQVSYNEQFF. The CDR3 DNA follows: TGTGCCAGCAGTGAAGACCAGGTCTCCTACAATGAGCAGTTCTTC.